The sequence of this T cell receptor beta chain was determined in a study of molecular identifiers for immune sequencing clone quantification. TCRdb analysed the PCR reads with MiXCR anew, one entry per CDR3 protein. The data hold tens of thousands of distinct CDR3 sequences, with approximately 17% observed a single time. Naive CD8 T cells underwent sorting with the CD8+CD4-CCR7+CD45RA+ definition. This clonotype was counted many times. The sequenced sample was naive CD8+ T cells from blood, with Jurkat cell RNA spiked in. Subset given: FACS-sorted CD8+CD4-CCR7+CD45RA+ naive T cells. This sequence originates from a human donor in good health. Some libraries in this study had Jurkat cell RNA spiked in.

The CDR3 spells CASSRIQGVDQPQHF. Written as DNA, the CDR3 is TGTGCCAGCAGCCGAATACAGGGGGTAGATCAGCCCCAGCATTTT. The V gene is TRBV7-6, the J gene TRBJ1-5; TRBD1 aligns across 8 bases. The CDR3 has 15 amino acids. Trimming removed 5 bases from V and 5 bases from J; junction bases left unmatched: 8. Germline-derived CDR1 and CDR2 are SGHVS and FNYEAQ. Drawing the rest from reference TRBV7-6 and TRBJ1-5, the complete variable domain is GAGVSQSPRYKVTKRGQDVALRCDPISGHVSLYWYRQALGQGPEFLTYFNYEAQQDKSGLPNDRFSAERPEGSISTLTIQRTEQRDSAMYRCASSRIQGVDQPQHFGDGTRLSIL.